Reported below is one TCR beta chain. Its antigen remains unknown. TCRdb keeps only in-frame clones here, not all; method: immunoSEQ multiplex PCR. The sample carries about 82,000 clones, approximately 90% recorded once. The CDR3 covers 15 residues. From germline, CDR1 is SGHRS and CDR2 YFSETQ. Losses at the gene ends were 0 bases for V and 7 bases for J; bases not matched to a gene: 6. This sample was taken from a study of identifying expanded T cells in peripheral blood. Overall study findings and caveats: Clone count variance between approximately two-week samples rose with total template count. Differentially abundant clones: roughly 1.3 between replicates, 16.4 at around 14 days, less than 20 at four.

V gene TRBV5-1 combines with J gene TRBJ2-5; 10 bases are shared with TRBD2. Sequencing was carried out using blood. This receptor was identified in a person aged 18-69 years in good health. Here the CDR3 DNA reads TGCGCCAGCAGCTTGGAGACTAGCGGGTGGGGGACCCAGTACTTC. Protein: CASSLETSGWGTQYF.